This T cell receptor (beta chain) was profiled in a study of cytomegalovirus exposure and HLA in healthy donors. Across the whole study: Some 85 million unique TCRs, all from HLA-typed donors, were included in an early release of the data.

Germline loops: CDR1 SGHNT, CDR2 YENEEA. This CDR3 contains 17 residues. The V and J ends lost 5 bases and 8 bases, in that order; junction bases with no gene match: 11. PCR involved 60 Vbeta and 13 Jbeta primers. Profiled with immunoSEQ multiplex PCR; TCRdb holds only in-frame clones, not every one. The data hold 90,000 to 120,000 clones, with around three quarters observed a single time. This TCR derives from a female donor in good health and CMV-seropositive. The chain employs TRBV11-3 and TRBJ2-2, with 13 bases lining up with TRBD2. The sample comprised PBMCs. In DNA, the CDR3 is TGTGCCAGCAGCCTAGGACTAGCGGGGGCGCCTGAGGGGGAGCTGTTTTTT. Encoded protein: CASSLGLAGAPEGELFF.